The clone carrying this TCR beta chain was counted between two and nine times. Antigen: not known. 5'RACE template switching produced TCR cDNA carrying a universal primer site and UMIs. TCRdb redid the calling of the 5' RACE reads with MiXCR, one entry per CDR3 protein. The sample holds 250,000 to 400,000 distinct CDR3 sequences, about 4% seen once. The sample comes from a study of T cells after yellow fever vaccination. Findings of the study overall: Primary-vaccination clones mostly resurfaced post-booster (about 95% CD4, about 87% CD8).

Germline V gene lookup returns CDR1 MNHNS and CDR2 SASEGT. This CDR3 comprises 16 residues. With 0 bases removed from V and 0 bases from J, the gap between germline ends came to 9 bases. The sequenced sample was PBMCs, obtained 5 days after the yellow fever booster vaccination. The genes are TRBV6-1 and TRBJ1-3, with D unclear. This sequence was found in a young man who received the YFV17D yellow fever vaccine. CDR3 residues: CASSEARRTSGNTIYF. CDR3 in DNA: TGTGCCAGCAGTGAAGCGAGGCGAACCTCTGGAAACACCATATATTTT.